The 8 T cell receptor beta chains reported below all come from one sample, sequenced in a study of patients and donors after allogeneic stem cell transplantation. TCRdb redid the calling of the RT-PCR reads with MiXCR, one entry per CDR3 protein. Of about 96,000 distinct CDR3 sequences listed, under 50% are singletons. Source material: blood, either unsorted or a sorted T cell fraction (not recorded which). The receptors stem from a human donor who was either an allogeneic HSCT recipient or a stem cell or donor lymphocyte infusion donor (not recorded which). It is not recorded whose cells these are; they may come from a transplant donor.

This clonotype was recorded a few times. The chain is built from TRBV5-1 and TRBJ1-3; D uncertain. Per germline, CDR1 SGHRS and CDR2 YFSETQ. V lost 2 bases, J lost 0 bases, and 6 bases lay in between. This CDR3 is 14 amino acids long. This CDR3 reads CASSLTVSGNTIYF. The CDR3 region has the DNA TGCGCCAGCAGCTTAACGGTCTCTGGAAACACCATATATTTT.

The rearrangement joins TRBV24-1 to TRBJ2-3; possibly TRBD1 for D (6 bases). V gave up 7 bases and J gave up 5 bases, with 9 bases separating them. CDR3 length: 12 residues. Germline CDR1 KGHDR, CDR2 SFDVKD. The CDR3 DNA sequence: TGTGCCACCAGCCTACAGGGAGATACGCAGTATTTT. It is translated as CATSLQGDTQYF.

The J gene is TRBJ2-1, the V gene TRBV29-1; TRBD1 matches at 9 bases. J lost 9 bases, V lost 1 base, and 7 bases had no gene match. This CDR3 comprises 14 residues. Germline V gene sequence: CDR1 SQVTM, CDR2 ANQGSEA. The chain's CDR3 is CSVEGTGVGSEQFF. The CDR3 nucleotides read TGCAGCGTTGAAGGGACAGGGGTGGGGAGTGAGCAGTTCTTC.

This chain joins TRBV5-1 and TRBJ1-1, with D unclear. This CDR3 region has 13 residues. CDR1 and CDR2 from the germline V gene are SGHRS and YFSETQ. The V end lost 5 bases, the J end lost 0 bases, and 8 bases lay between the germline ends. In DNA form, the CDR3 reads TGCGCCAGCAGGTTTCGGATGAACACTGAAGCTTTCTTT. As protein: CASRFRMNTEAFF. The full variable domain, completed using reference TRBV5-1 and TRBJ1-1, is KAGVTQTPRYLIKTRGQQVTLSCSPISGHRSVSWYQQTPGQGLQFLFEYFSETQRNKGNFPGRFSGRQFSNSRSEMNVSTLELGDSALYLCASRFRMNTEAFFGQGTRLTVV.

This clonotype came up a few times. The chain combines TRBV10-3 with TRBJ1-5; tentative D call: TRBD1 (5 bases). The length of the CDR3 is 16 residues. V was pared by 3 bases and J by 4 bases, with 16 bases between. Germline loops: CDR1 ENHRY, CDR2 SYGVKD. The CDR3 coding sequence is TGTGCCATCAGTGAACTTGCGGACGGGGGAAATCAGCCCCAGCATTTT. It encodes CAISELADGGNQPQHF.

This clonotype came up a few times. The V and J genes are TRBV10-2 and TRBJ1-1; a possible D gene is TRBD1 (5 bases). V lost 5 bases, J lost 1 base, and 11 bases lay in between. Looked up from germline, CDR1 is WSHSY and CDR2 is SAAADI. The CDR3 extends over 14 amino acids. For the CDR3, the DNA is TGCGCCAGCAGTAGATCAACAGGGAACACTGAAGCTTTCTTT. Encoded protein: CASSRSTGNTEAFF.

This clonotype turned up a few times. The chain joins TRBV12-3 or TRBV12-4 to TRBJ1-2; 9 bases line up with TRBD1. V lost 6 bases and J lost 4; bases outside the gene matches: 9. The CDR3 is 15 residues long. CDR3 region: CASSATGQGIYGYTF. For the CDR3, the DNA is TGTGCCAGCAGCGCAACGGGACAGGGCATCTATGGCTACACCTTC.

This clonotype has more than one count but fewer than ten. The DNA of the CDR3 is TGCAGTGCTAGGGGGGGACTCCCCTACACCTTC. It yields the protein CSARGGLPYTF. The chain has TRBV20-1 and TRBJ1-2; D might be TRBD1 (5 bases). Germline V gene data show CDR1 as DFQATT and CDR2 as SNEGSKA (reference sequence). Trimming removed 3 bases at V and 10 bases at J, with 12 bases between. CDR3 size: 11 residues.